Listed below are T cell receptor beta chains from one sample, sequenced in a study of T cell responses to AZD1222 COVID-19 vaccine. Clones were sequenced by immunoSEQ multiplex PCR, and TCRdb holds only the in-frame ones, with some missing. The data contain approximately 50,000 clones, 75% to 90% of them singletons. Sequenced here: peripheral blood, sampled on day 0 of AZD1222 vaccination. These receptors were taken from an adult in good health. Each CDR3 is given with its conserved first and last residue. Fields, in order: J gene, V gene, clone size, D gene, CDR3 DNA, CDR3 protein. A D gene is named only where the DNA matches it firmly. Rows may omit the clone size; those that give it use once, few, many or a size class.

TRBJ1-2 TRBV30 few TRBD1 TGTGCCTGGAGTGCCGGGGACAGGGGGCGGACTTACACCTTC CAWSAGDRGRTYTF
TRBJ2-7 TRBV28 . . TGTGCCAGCCAGAGTAAGGGGTCCTACTACGAGCAGTACTTC CASQSKGSYYEQYF
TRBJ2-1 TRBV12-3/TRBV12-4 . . TGTGCCAGCAGTAATACACTAGCCGGTGAGCAGTTCTTC CASSNTLAGEQFF
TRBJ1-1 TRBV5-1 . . TGCGCCAGCAGTCTCGACAGAAACACTGAAGCTTTCTTT CASSLDRNTEAFF
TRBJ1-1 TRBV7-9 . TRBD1 TGTGCCAGCAGCTTAGGAGGACAGGGTGAAGCTTTCTTT CASSLGGQGEAFF
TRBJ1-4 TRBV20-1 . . TGCAGTGCTAGGCCAAATGAGAAACTGTTTTTT CSARPNEKLFF
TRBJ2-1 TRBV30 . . TGTGCCTGGAGTGCGACCGTTTCCCCAAAGACGAATGAGCAGTTCTTC CAWSATVSPKTNEQFF
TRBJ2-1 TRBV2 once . TGTGCCAGCAAGAGGGGACCAAATGAGCAGTTCTTC CASKRGPNEQFF
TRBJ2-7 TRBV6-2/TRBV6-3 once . TGTGCCAGCAGTTACGACGGACTCTACGAGCAGTACTTC CASSYDGLYEQYF
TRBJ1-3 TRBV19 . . TGTGCCAGTAGTATAGATCGTCAGAGCTCTGGAAACACCATATATTTT CASSIDRQSSGNTIYF
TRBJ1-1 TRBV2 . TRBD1 TGTGCCAGCAGTGACGGACAGGGGGACACTGAAGCTTTCTTT CASSDGQGDTEAFF
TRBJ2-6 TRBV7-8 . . TGTGCCAGCAGCTTAGGCACCACCTCTGGGGCCAACGTCCTGACTTTC CASSLGTTSGANVLTF